One sample yielded the 20 T cell receptor beta chains listed below, sequenced in a study of blood T cell repertoires in COVID-19. Here immunoSEQ multiplex PCR was the method, and the copy in TCRdb shows in-frame clones only, minus some. The sample comprises tens of thousands of clones, about 80% of which are singletons, and around 5% rests with the top ten. Sequencing used peripheral blood. These receptors were obtained from a woman in her 70s with acute or convalescent COVID-19.

In its sample, this clone was seen once. J is TRBJ2-7 and V is TRBV19; maybe TRBD2 (6 bases). Germline V gene sequence: CDR1 LNHDA, CDR2 SQIVND (reference sequence). Trimming shortened V by 4 bases and J by 3 bases, and 13 bases separated the two germline ends. CDR3 length: 14 residues. The CDR3 spells CASSKRGSIYEQYF. CDR3 bases: TGTGCCAGTAGTAAACGGGGGAGTATCTACGAGCAGTACTTC.

V and J are TRBV5-1 and TRBJ1-2; D uncertain. The V gene's germline CDR1 is SGHRS and CDR2 YFSETQ. Trimming took 1 base from V and 2 from J, leaving 9 bases between them. This CDR3 has 14 residues. The CDR3 loop is CASSLYVTNYGYTF. CDR3 DNA sequence: TGCGCCAGCAGCTTGTATGTGACAAACTATGGCTACACCTTC.

V is TRBV2 and J is TRBJ1-1; D is unresolved. V was trimmed by 1 base and J by 10 bases, leaving 16 bases between them. Per the germline V gene, CDR1 is SNHLY and CDR2 is FYNNEI. CDR3 length: 14 residues. The CDR3, as DNA: TGTGCCAGCAGTGAAGACAGAGTTCTCCCTACAGCTTTCTTT. This sequence encodes CASSEDRVLPTAFF.

The chain has TRBV29-1 and TRBJ2-1; the match to TRBD2 covers 8 bases. CDR1 and CDR2 from the germline V gene are SQVTM and ANQGSEA. CDR3 length equals 14 residues. Germline trimming cut 4 bases from V and 0 bases from J; bases unmatched to any gene: 2. The CDR3 sequence is CSVVAGSSYNEQFF. CDR3 nucleotide sequence: TGCAGCGTTGTAGCGGGGAGCTCCTACAATGAGCAGTTCTTC.

The V call is TRBV11-1, the J call TRBJ1-5; D may be TRBD1 (6 bases). Germline CDR1 and CDR2: SGHAT and FQDESV (reference sequence). Between the trimmed V and J ends, which lost 4 bases and 7 bases, there was a span of 14 bases. CDR3 length equals 14 residues. CDR3 coding DNA: TGTGCCAGCAGCTCAACAGGGCCGGGACAGCCCCAGCATTTT. As protein: CASSSTGPGQPQHF.

The genes are TRBV12-3 or TRBV12-4 and TRBJ2-7; perhaps TRBD1 as D (5 bases). The V end was cut by 5 bases, the J end by 6 bases, with 11 bases between. The CDR3 spans 12 residues. Here the CDR3 DNA reads TGTGCCAGCAGTCCCCAGGGAAGCGAGCAGTACTTC. Its protein is CASSPQGSEQYF.

V is TRBV7-2 and J is TRBJ1-2, with D possibly being TRBD1 (6 bases). The V and J ends lost 3 bases and 5 bases respectively, with 19 bases between them. This CDR3 comprises 16 residues. Germline CDR1 is SGHTA and CDR2 is FQGNSA. CDR3 bases: TGTGCCAGCAGCTTGGACAAGACAGGACTCCCTTATGGCTACACCTTC. As protein: CASSLDKTGLPYGYTF.

The CDR3 DNA reads as TGTGCCAGCAGCCCGAACTCCGCCAGGGGGAAACATTACACTGAAGCTTTCTTT. Its translation is CASSPNSARGKHYTEAFF. The chain joins TRBV7-9 to TRBJ1-1; 7 nucleotides line up with TRBD1. Germline-derived CDR1 and CDR2 are SEHNR and FQNEAQ (reference sequence). The CDR3 totals 18 residues. V lost 5 bases, J lost 3 bases, and 18 bases stayed unmatched.

In this sample, this clone turned up a few times. The chain couples TRBV12-5 to TRBJ1-5; 7 nucleotides match TRBD1. CDR3 size: 18 residues. V shed 0 bases and J 1 base; nucleotides not matched to a gene: 9. Germline values: CDR1 LGHNT, CDR2 FRNRAP. CDR3: CASGLVLPGGYSNQPQHF. The CDR3 DNA reads as TGTGCTAGTGGTTTGGTATTGCCAGGGGGGTACAGCAATCAGCCCCAGCATTTT.

The V call is TRBV27, the J call TRBJ1-5; D not resolved. Germline V gene lookup returns CDR1 MNHEY and CDR2 SMNVEV (reference sequence). With 4 bases removed from V and 7 bases from J, the gap between germline ends came to 17 bases. The CDR3 has 15 amino acids. The CDR3 DNA follows: TGTGCCAGCAGTTCGGGGTCTAACTTGGAGCAGCCCCAGCATTTT. This gives the protein CASSSGSNLEQPQHF.

The gene calls are TRBV7-2 and TRBJ1-6; possibly TRBD1 for D (5 bases). The CDR3 runs 16 residues. The ends were cut back, 2 bases at V and 7 bases at J, with 15 bases in the middle. Germline V CDR1 and CDR2: SGHTA, FQGNSA. The CDR3 bases are TGTGCCAGCAGCTTATACGGGGGAGGGTCCAATTCACCCCTCCACTTT. Translating it yields CASSLYGGGSNSPLHF.

The CDR3 coding sequence is TGCGCCAGCAGCTTATCTGGAGCGGGGGGGAGGTCAGATACGCAGTATTTT. Translating gives CASSLSGAGGRSDTQYF. The rearrangement uses TRBV5-1 and TRBJ2-3, with TRBD2 matching over 10 bases. The germline gives CDR1 SGHRS, CDR2 YFSETQ. This CDR3 has 17 residues. Unmatched junction bases numbered 10, after V lost 2 bases and J lost 4 bases.

The V gene is TRBV7-2, the J gene TRBJ2-2, with 8 bases matching TRBD1. V shed 1 base, J shed 2 bases, and the junction held 6 bases outside the gene matches. CDR3 length equals 17 residues. The germline gives CDR1 SGHTA, CDR2 FQGNSA. CDR3 protein: CASSLEDRVRNTGELFF. CDR3 DNA: TGTGCCAGCAGCTTAGAGGACAGGGTGCGCAACACCGGGGAGCTGTTTTTT.

The chain uses TRBV24-1 and TRBJ2-2, with D perhaps matching TRBD2 (6 bases). Germline CDR1 is KGHDR and CDR2 is SFDVKD. The CDR3 contains 16 residues. Trimming stripped 5 bases from V and 1 base from J, with 13 bases between. The CDR3 loop is CATSGFTSLNTGELFF. CDR3 coding DNA: TGTGCCACCAGTGGCTTTACTAGCCTGAACACCGGGGAGCTGTTTTTT.

This chain connects TRBV9 to TRBJ1-6; D possibly corresponds to TRBD1 (5 bases). CDR1 is SGDLS, CDR2 YYNGEE, per germline. The germline V and J ends were trimmed by 0 bases and 10 bases, with 8 bases remaining between them. This CDR3 is 13 amino acids long. CDR3 protein: CASSVAQGSPLHF. CDR3 DNA sequence: TGTGCCAGCAGCGTAGCTCAGGGCTCACCCCTCCACTTT.

This chain uses TRBV4-1 with TRBJ2-7, with 9 positions matching TRBD1. Germline assignment: CDR1 MGHRA and CDR2 YSYEKL. CDR3 length: 16 residues. J was trimmed by 0 bases and V by 1 base; bases with no gene match: 4. DNA for the CDR3: TGCGCCAGCAGCCAAGCCGGACAGGGGACCTCCTACGAGCAGTACTTC. Translating gives CASSQAGQGTSYEQYF.

This clone was recorded a few times. This rearrangement joins TRBV27 to TRBJ1-1, with 9 bases that match TRBD1. The length of the CDR3 is 15 residues. The germline CDR1 and CDR2 sequences are MNHEY and SMNVEV (reference sequence). The J segment lost 5 bases and the V segment lost 7 bases, leaving 11 bases of the junction unmatched. The CDR3 region is CASTLTGGGRTEAFF. The CDR3 DNA reads TGTGCCAGCACTTTGACAGGGGGAGGGAGAACTGAAGCTTTCTTT.

V gene TRBV16 combines with J gene TRBJ1-4; D gene uncertain. Germline V CDR1 and CDR2: KGHSY, FQNENV. This CDR3 comprises 13 residues. V lost 1 base and J 6 bases, leaving 6 bases between the germline ends. CDR3 region: CASSQFQDEKLFF. The CDR3 DNA sequence: TGTGCCAGCAGCCAATTCCAGGATGAAAAACTGTTTTTT.

The rearrangement joins TRBV4-1 to TRBJ1-3; D uncertain. Germline V gene data show CDR1 as MGHRA and CDR2 as YSYEKL. Trimming stripped 4 bases from V and 0 bases from J, with 10 bases between. This CDR3 has 15 amino acids. In DNA, the CDR3 is TGCGCCAGCAGCCCCCACCGGAGCTCTGGAAACACCATATATTTT. Amino acids: CASSPHRSSGNTIYF.

This chain links TRBV19 with TRBJ1-1; 7 nucleotides line up with TRBD1. Per germline, CDR1 LNHDA and CDR2 SQIVND (reference sequence). This CDR3 spans 14 amino acids. J was trimmed by 5 bases and V by 8 bases; bases with no gene match: 11. The CDR3: CASSEQGVGTEAFF. CDR3 coding DNA: TGTGCCAGTTCCGAGCAGGGGGTAGGAACTGAAGCTTTCTTT.